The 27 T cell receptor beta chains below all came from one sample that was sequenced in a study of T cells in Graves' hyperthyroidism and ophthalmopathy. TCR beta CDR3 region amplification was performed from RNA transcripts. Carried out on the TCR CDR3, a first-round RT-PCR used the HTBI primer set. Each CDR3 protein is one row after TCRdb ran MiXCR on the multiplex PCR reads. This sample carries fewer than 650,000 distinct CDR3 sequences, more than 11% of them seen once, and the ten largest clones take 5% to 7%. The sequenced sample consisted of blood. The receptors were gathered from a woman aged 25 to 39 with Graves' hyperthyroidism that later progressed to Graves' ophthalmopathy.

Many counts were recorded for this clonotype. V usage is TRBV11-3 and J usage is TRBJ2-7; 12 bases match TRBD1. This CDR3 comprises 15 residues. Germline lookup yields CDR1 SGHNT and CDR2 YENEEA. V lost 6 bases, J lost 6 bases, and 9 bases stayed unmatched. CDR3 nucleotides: TGTGCCAGCAGGGACGGGGGACAGGGGGCAATCGAGCAGTACTTC. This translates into CASRDGGQGAIEQYF.

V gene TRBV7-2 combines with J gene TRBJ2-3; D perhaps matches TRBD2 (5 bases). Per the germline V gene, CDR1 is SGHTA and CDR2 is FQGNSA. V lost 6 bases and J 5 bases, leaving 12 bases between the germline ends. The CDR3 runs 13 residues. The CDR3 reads CASRASGLDTQYF. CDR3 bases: TGTGCCAGCAGGGCATCGGGATTAGATACGCAGTATTTT.

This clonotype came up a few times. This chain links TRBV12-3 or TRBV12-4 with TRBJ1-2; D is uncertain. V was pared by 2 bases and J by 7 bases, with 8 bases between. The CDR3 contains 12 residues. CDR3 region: CASSLRLFGYTF. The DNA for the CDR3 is TGTGCCAGCAGTTTAAGGTTGTTTGGCTACACCTTC.

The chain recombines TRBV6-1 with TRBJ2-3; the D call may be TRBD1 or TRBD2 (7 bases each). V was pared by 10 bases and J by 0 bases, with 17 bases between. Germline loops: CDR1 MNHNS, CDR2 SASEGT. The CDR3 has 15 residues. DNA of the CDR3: TGTGCCACCAGGGGGGAGGGGGCTAGCACAGATACGCAGTATTTT. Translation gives CATRGEGASTDTQYF.

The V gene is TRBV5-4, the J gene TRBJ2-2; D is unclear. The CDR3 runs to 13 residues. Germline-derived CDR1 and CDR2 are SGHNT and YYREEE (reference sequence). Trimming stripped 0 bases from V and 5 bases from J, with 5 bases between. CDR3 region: CASSLDETGELFF. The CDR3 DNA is TGTGCCAGCAGCTTGGACGAAACCGGGGAGCTGTTTTTT.

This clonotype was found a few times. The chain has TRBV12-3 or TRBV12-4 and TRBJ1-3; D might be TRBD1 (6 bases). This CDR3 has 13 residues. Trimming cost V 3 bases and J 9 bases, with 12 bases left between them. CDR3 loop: CASSLGRGGTIYF. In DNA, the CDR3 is TGTGCCAGCAGTTTGGGCAGGGGCGGCACCATATATTTT.

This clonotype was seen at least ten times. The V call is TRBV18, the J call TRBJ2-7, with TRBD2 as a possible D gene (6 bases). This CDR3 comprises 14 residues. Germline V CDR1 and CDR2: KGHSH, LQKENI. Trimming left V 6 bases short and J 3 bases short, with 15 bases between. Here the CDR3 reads CASSNPSALYEQYF. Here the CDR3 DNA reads TGTGCCAGCTCGAACCCTAGCGCACTCTACGAGCAGTACTTC.

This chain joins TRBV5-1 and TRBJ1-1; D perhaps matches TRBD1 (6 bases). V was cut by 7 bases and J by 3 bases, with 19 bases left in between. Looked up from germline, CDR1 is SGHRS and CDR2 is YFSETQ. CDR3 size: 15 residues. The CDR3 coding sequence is TGCGCCAGCTCCCGGGGAGGGGGTGGCGACACTGAAGCTTTCTTT. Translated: CASSRGGGGDTEAFF.

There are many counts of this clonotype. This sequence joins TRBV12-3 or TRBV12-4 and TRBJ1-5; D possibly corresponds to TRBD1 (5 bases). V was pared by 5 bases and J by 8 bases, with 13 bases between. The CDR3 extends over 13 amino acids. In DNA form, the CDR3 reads TGTGCCAGCAGTCCTAGCGACAGAGAGCCCCAGCATTTT. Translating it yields CASSPSDREPQHF.

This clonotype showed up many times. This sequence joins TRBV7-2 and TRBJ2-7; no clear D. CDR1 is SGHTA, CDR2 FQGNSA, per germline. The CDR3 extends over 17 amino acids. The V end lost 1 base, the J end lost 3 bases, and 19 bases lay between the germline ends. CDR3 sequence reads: CASSLVETPTPDYEQYF. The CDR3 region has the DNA TGTGCCAGCAGCTTAGTTGAGACCCCTACCCCCGACTACGAGCAGTACTTC.

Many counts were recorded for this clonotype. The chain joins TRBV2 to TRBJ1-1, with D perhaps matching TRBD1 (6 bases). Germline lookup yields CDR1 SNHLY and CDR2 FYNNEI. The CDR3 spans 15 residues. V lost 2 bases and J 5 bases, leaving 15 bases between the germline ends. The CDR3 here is CASSELQGLGTEAFF. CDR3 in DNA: TGTGCCAGCAGTGAACTTCAGGGGCTGGGGACTGAAGCTTTCTTT.

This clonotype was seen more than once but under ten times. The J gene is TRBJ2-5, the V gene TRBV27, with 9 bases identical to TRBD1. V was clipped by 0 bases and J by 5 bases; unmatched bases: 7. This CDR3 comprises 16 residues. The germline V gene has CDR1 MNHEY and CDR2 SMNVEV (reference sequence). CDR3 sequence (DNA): TGTGCCAGCAGTTTATCGTTAGGACAGGGGTGGGAGACCCAGTACTTC. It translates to CASSLSLGQGWETQYF.

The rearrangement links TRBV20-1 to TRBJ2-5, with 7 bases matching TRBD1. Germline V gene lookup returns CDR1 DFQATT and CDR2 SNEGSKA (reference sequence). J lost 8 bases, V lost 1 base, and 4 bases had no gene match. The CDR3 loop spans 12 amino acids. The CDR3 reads CSARVAGGTQYF. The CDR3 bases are TGCAGTGCTAGAGTTGCAGGGGGAACCCAGTACTTC.

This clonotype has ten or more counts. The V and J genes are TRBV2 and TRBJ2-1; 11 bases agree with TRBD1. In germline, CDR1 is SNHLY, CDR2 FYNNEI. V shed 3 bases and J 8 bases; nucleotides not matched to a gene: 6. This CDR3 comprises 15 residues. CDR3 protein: CASSELGQGVDEQFF. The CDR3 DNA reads TGTGCCAGCAGTGAGTTGGGACAGGGGGTTGATGAGCAGTTCTTC.

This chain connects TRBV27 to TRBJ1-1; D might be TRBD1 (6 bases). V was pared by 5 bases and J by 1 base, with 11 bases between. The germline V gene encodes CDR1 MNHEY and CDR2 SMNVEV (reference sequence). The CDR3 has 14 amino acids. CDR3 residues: CASSPGAKNTEAFF. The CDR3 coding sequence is TGTGCCAGCAGTCCGGGGGCTAAGAACACTGAAGCTTTCTTT.

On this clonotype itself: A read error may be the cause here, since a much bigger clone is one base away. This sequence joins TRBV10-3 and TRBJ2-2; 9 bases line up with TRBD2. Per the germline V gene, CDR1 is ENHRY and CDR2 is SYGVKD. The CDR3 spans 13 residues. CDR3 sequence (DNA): TGTGACATCAGTGGGACTAGCTCAGGGGAGCTGTTTTTT. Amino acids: CDISGTSSGELFF.

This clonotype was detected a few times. The CDR3 region has the DNA TGTGCCAGCAGCCAAGACCACTACAGCGGGGTCGCTGAAGCTTTCTTT. It yields the protein CASSQDHYSGVAEAFF. V usage is TRBV14 and J usage is TRBJ1-1; D is ambiguous. Germline assignment: CDR1 SGHDN and CDR2 FVKESK. The CDR3 is 16 amino acids. V gave up 0 bases and J gave up 6 bases, with 17 bases separating them.

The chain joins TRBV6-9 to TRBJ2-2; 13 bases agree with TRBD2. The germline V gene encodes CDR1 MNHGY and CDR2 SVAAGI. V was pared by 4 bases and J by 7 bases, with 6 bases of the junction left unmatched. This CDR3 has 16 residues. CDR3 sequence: CASSSGLAGVHGELFF. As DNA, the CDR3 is TGTGCCAGCAGTTCCGGACTAGCGGGAGTACACGGGGAGCTGTTTTTT.

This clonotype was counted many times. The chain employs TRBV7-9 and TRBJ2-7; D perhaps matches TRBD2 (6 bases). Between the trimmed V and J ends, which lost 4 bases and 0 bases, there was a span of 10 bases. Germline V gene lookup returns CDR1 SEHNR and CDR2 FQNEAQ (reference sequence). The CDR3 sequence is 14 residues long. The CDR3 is CASSSDYGSYEQYF. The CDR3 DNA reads TGTGCCAGCAGCTCGGACTACGGCTCCTACGAGCAGTACTTC.

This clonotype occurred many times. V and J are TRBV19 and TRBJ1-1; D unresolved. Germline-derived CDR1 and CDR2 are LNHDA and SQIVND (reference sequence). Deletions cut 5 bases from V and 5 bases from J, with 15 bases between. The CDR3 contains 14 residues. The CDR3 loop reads CASSESPWRTEAFF. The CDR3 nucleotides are TGTGCCAGTAGTGAATCCCCCTGGAGGACTGAAGCTTTCTTT.

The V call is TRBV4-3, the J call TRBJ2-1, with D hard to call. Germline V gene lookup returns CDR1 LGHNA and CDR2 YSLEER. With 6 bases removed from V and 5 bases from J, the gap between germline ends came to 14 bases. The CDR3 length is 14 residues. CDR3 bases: TGCGCCAGCAGTGTTTTACGAGTTCACAATGAGCAGTTCTTC. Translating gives CASSVLRVHNEQFF.

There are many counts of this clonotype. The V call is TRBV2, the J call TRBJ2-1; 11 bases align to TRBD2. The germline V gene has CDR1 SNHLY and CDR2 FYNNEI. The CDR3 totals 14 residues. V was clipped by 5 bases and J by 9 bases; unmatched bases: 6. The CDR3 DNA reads TGTGCCAGCAGTCCACTAGCGGGAGTAGGTGAGCAGTTCTTC. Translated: CASSPLAGVGEQFF.

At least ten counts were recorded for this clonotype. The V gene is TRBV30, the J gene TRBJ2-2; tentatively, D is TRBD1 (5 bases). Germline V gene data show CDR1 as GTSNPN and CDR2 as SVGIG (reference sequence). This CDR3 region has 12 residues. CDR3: CAKGVNTGELFF. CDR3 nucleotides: TGTGCTAAAGGGGTGAACACCGGGGAGCTGTTTTTT.

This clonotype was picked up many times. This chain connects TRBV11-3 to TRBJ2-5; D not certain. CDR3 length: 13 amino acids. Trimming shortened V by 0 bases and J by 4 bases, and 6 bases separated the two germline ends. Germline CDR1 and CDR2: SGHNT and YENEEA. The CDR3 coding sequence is TGTGCCAGCAGCTTAGAGTTGGGAGAGACCCAGTACTTC. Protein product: CASSLELGETQYF.

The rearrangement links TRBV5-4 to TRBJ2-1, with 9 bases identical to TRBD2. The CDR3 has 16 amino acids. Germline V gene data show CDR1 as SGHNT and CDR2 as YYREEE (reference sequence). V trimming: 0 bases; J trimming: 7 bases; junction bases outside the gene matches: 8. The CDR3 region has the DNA TGTGCCAGCAGCTTGGCCAATAGCGGGAGTGGGAATGAGCAGTTCTTC. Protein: CASSLANSGSGNEQFF.

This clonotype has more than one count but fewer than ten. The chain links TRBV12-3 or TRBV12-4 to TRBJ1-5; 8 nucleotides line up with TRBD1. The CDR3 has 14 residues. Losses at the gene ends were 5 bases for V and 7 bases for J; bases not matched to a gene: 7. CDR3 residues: CASSRTGGWQPQHF. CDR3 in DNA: TGTGCCAGCAGTCGTACAGGGGGTTGGCAGCCCCAGCATTTT.

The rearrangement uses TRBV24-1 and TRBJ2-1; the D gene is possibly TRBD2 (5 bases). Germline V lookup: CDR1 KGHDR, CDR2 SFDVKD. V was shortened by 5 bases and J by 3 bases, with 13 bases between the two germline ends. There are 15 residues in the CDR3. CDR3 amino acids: CATSGGQNSYNEQFF. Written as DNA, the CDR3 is TGTGCCACCAGTGGAGGGCAAAATAGCTACAATGAGCAGTTCTTC.